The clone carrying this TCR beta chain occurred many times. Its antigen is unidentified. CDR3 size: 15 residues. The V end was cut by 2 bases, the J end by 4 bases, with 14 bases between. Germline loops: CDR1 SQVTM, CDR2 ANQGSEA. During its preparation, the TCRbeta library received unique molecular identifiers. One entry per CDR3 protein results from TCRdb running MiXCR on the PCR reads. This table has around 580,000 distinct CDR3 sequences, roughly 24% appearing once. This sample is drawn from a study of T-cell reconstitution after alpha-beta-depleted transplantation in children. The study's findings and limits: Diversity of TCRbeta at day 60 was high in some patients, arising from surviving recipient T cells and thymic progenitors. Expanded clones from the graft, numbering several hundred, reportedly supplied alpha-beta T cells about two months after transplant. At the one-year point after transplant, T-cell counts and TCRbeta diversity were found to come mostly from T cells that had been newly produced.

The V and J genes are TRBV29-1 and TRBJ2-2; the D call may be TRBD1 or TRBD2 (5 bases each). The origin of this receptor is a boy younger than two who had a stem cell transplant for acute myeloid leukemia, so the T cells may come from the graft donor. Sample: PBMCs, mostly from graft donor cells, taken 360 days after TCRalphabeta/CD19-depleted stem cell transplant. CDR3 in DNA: TGCAGCGTTGAAAGCCAGGGACGAGGCACCGGGGAGCTGTTTTTT. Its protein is CSVESQGRGTGELFF.